This T cell receptor beta chain was sequenced for a study of tumor-infiltrating lymphocytes in oesophageal squamous cell carcinoma. Germline-derived CDR1 and CDR2 are LNHDA and SQIVND (reference sequence). This CDR3 is 17 amino acids long. This clonotype was counted a few times. TCRdb itself ran the PCR reads through MiXCR, one entry per CDR3 protein. The sample consists of over 15,000 distinct CDR3 sequences, roughly half of them appearing once. The gene calls are TRBV19 and TRBJ2-4; 9 nucleotides agree with TRBD1. The DNA end favors TRBJ2-1, so the J call may be wrong. This sequence was found in a male donor with esophageal squamous cell carcinoma. The sequencing sample was made of esophageal tumor tissue. The CDR3 here is CASSIRQGVYLNNEQFF. The CDR3 coding sequence is TGTGCCAGTAGTATTCGACAGGGGGTTTATCTGAACAATGAGCAGTTCTTC.